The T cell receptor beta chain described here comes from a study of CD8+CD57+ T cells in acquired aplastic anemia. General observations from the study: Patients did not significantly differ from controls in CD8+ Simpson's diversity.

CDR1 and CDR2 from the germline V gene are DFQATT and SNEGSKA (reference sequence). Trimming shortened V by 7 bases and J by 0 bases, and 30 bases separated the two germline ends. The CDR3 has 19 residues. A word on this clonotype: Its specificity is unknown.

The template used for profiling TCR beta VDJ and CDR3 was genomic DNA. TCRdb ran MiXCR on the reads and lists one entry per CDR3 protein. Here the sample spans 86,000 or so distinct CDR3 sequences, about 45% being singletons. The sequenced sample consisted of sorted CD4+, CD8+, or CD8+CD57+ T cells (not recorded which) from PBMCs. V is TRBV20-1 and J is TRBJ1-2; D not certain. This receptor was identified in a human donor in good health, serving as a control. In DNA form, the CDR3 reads TGCAGTGTCCCTTTTAGAGTGGCTATATTCTTATGTGCTAACTATGGCTACACCTTC. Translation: CSVPFRVAIFLCANYGYTF.